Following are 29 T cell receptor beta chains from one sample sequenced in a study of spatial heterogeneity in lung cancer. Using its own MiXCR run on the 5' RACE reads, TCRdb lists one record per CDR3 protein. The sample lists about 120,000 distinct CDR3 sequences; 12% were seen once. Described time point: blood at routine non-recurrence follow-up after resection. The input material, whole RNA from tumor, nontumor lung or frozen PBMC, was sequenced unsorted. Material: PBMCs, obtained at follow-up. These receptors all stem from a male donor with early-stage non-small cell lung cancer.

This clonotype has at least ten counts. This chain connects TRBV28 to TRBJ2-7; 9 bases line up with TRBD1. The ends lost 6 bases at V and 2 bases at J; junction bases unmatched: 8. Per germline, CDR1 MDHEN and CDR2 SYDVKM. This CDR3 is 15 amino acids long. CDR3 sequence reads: CASSPGQGIPYEQYF. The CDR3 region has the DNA TGTGCCAGCAGCCCGGGACAGGGTATACCCTACGAGCAGTACTTC.

For the CDR3, the DNA is TGTGCCAGCAGTGAAGGGTCATTGGGGGCTAATGAAAAACTGTTTTTT. Its protein is CASSEGSLGANEKLFF. The chain recombines TRBV2 with TRBJ1-4; weak D call: TRBD1 (5 bases). The germline V gene has CDR1 SNHLY and CDR2 FYNNEI. This CDR3 comprises 16 residues. Trimming took off 1 base at V and 3 bases at J, with 12 bases between the two ends. The variable domain in full, with the rest retrieved from reference TRBV2 and TRBJ1-4, is EPEVTQTPSHQVTQMGQEVILRCVPISNHLYFYWYRQILGQKVEFLVSFYNNEISEKSEIFDDQFSVERPDGSNFTLKIRSTKLEDSAMYFCASSEGSLGANEKLFFGSGTQLSVL.

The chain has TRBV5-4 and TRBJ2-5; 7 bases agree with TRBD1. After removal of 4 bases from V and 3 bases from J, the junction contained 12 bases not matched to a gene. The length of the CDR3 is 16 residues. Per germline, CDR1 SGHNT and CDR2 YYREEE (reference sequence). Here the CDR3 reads CASSPTGPGGKETQYF. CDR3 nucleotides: TGTGCCAGCAGCCCGACAGGGCCGGGTGGAAAAGAGACCCAGTACTTC.

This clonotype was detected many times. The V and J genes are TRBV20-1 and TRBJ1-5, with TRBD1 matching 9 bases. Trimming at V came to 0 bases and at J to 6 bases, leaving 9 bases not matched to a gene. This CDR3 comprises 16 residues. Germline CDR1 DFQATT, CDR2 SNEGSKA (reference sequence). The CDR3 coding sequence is TGCAGTGCTAGAGAACCGGGACAGGGCTCGAGTCAGCCCCAGCATTTT. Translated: CSAREPGQGSSQPQHF.

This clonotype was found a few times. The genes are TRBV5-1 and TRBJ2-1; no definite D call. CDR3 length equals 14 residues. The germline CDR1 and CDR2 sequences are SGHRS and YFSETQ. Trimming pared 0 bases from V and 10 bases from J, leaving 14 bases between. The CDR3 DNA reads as TGCGCCAGCAGCTTGGGTTCAGGAGCCAGGGAGCAGTTCTTC. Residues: CASSLGSGAREQFF.

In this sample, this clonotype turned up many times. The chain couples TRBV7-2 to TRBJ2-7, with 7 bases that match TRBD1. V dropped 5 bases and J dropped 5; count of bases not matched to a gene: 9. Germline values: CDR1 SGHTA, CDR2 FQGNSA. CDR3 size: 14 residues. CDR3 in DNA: TGTGCCAGCAGCCCACGACAGGGATTACACGAGCAGTACTTC. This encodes CASSPRQGLHEQYF.

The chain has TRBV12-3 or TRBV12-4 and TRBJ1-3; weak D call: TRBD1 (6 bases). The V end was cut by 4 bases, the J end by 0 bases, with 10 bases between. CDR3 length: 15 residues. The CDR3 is CASSSGTTSGNTIYF. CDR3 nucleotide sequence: TGTGCCAGCAGTTCCGGGACAACCTCTGGAAACACCATATATTTT.

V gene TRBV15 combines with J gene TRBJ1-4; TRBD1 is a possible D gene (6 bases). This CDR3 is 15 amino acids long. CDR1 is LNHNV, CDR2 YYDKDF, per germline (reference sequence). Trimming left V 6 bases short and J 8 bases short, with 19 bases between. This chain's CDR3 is CATRPSSQGYEKLFF. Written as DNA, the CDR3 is TGTGCCACCAGGCCATCGTCACAGGGTTACGAAAAACTGTTTTTT.

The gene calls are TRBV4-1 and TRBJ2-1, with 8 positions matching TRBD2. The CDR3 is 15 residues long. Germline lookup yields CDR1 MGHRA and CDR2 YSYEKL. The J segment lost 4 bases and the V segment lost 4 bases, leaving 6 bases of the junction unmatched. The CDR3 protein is CASSRSGGGYNEQFF. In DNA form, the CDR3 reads TGCGCCAGCAGCCGAAGCGGGGGCGGATACAATGAGCAGTTCTTC.

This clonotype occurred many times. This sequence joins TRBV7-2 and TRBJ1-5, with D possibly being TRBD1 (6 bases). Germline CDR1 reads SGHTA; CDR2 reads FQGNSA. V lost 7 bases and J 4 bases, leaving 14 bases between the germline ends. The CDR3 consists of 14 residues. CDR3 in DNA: TGTGCCAGCACGGAGAAGAGGGGGAATCAGCCCCAGCATTTT. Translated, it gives CASTEKRGNQPQHF.

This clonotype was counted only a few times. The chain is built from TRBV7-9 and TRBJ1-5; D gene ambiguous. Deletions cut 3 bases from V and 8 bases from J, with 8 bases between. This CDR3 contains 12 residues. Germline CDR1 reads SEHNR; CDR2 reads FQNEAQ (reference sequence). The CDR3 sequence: CASSFSLEPQHF. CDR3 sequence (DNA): TGTGCCAGCAGCTTTTCGTTGGAGCCCCAGCATTTT.

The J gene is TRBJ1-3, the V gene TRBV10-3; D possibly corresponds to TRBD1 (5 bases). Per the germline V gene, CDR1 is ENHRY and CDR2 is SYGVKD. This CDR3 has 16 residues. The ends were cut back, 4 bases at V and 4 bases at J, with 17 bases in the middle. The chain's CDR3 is CAISGGQGDYGNTIYF. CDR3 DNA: TGTGCCATCAGTGGCGGGCAGGGAGATTACGGAAACACCATATATTTT.

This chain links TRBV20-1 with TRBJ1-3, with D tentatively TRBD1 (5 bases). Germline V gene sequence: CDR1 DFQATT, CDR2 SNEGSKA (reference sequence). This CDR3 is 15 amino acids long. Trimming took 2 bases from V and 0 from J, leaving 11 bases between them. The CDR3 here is CSARSRQFSGNTIYF. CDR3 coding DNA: TGCAGTGCTAGATCTCGACAGTTCTCTGGAAACACCATATATTTT.

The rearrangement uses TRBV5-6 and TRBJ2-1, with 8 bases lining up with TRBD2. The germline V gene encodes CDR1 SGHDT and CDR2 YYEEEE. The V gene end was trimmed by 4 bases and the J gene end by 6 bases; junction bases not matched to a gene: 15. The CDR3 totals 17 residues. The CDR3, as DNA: TGTGCCAGCAGCCTGGGCCTTGCCCGGGGGGGTTCCAATGAGCAGTTCTTC. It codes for CASSLGLARGGSNEQFF.

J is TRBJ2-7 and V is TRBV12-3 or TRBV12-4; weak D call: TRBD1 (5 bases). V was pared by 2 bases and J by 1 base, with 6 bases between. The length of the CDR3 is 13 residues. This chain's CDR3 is CASSLRGSYEQYF. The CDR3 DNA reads TGTGCCAGCAGTTTAAGGGGATCCTACGAGCAGTACTTC.

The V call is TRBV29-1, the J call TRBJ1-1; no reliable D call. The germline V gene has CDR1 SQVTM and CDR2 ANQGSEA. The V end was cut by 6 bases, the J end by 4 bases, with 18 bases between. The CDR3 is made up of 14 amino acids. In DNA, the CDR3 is TGCAGCGTCCTGCGAGCAGGCGTCGGCACTGAAGCTTTCTTT. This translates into CSVLRAGVGTEAFF.

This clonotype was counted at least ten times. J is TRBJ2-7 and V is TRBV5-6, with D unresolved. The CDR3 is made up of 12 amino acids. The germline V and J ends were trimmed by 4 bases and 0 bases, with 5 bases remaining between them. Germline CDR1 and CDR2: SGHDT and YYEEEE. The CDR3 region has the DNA TGTGCCAGCAGCGTCCTCTCCTACGAGCAGTACTTC. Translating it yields CASSVLSYEQYF. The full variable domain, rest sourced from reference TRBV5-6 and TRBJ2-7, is DAGVTQSPTHLIKTRGQQVTLRCSPKSGHDTVSWYQQALGQGPQFIFQYYEEEERQRGNFPDRFSGHQFPNYSSELNVNALLLGDSALYLCASSVLSYEQYFGPGTRLTVT.

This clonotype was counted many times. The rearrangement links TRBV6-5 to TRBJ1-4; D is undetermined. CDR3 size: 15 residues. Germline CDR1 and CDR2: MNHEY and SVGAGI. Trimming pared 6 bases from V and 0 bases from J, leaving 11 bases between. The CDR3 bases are TGTGCCAGCAGAGGAGAAGCTGCAACTAATGAAAAACTGTTTTTT. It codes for CASRGEAATNEKLFF.

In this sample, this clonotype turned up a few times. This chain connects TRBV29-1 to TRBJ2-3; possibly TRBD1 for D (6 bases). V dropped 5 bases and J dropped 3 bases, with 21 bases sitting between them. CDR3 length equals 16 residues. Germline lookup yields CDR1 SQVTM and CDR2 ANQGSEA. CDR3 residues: CSVTITGTGPTDTQYF. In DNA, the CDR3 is TGCAGCGTTACGATAACCGGAACAGGGCCAACAGATACGCAGTATTTT.

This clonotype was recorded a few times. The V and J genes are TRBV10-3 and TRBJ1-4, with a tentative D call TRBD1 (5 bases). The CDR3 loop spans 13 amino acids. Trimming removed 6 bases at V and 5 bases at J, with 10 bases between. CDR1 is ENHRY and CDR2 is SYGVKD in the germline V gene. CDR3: CAIRQDPNEKLFF. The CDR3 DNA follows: TGTGCCATCAGACAGGATCCAAATGAAAAACTGTTTTTT.

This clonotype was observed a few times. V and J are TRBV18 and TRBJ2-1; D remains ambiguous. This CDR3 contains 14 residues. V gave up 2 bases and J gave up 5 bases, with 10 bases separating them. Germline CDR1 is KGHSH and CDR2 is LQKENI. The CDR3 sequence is CASSPASYNNEQFF. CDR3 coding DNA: TGTGCCAGCTCACCAGCCTCGTATAACAATGAGCAGTTCTTC. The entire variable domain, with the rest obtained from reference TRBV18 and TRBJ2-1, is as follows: NAGVMQNPRHLVRRRGQEARLRCSPMKGHSHVYWYRQLPEEGLKFMVYLQKENIIDESGMPKERFSAEFPKEGPSILRIQQVVRGDSAAYFCASSPASYNNEQFFGPGTRLTVL.

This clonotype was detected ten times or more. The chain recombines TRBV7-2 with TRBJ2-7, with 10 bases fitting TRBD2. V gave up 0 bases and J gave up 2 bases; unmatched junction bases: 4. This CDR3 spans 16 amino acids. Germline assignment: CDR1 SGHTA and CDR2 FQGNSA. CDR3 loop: CASSLAIAGGTYEQYF. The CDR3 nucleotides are TGTGCCAGCAGCTTAGCGATAGCGGGGGGTACCTACGAGCAGTACTTC.

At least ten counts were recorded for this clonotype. DNA for the CDR3: TGTGCCATCATGCCCGGGACTAGCGGGGATACGCAGTATTTT. It encodes CAIMPGTSGDTQYF. V and J are TRBV10-3 and TRBJ2-3; 12 bases match TRBD2. Germline V gene lookup returns CDR1 ENHRY and CDR2 SYGVKD. The V segment lost 7 bases and the J segment 6 bases; nucleotides outside the gene matches: 5. This CDR3 has 14 amino acids.

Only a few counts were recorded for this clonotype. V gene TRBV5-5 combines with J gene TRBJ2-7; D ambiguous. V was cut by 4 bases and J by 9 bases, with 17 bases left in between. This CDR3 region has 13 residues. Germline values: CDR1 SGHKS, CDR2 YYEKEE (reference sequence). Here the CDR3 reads CASSPDSTWAQYF. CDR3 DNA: TGTGCCAGCAGCCCCGACTCCACCTGGGCGCAGTACTTC.

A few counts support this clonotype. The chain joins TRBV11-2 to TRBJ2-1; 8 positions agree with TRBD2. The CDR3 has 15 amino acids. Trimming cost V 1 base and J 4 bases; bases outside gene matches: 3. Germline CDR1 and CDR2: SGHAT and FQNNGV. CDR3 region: CASSLGGGTYNEQFF. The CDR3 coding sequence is TGTGCCAGCAGCTTAGGCGGGGGGACTTACAATGAGCAGTTCTTC.

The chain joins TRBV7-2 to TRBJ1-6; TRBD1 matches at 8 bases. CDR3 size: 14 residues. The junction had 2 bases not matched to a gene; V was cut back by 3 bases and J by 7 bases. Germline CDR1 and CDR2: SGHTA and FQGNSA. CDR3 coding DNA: TGTGCCAGCAGCTTTTACAGGGGGAATTCACCCCTCCACTTT. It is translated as CASSFYRGNSPLHF.

The CDR3 loop is CASSYQGPIHTQPQHF. CDR3 nucleotide sequence: TGTGCCAGCAGTTACCAAGGACCCATACACACTCAGCCCCAGCATTTT. The chain couples TRBV6-2 or TRBV6-3 to TRBJ1-5; no clear D. This CDR3 is 16 amino acids long. Germline CDR1 and CDR2: MNHEY and SVGEGT. V was pared by 2 bases and J by 6 bases, with 17 bases between.

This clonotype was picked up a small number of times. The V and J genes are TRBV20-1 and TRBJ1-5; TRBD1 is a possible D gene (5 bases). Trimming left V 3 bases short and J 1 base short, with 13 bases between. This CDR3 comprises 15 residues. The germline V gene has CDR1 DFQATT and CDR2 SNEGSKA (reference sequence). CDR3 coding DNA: TGCAGTGCTAGTGAACACGGGACGAGCAATCAGCCCCAGCATTTT. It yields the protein CSASEHGTSNQPQHF.

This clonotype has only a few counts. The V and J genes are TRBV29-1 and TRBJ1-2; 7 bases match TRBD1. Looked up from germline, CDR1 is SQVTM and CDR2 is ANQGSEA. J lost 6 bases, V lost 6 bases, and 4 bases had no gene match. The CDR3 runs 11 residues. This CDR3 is CSVPTGDGYTF. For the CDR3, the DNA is TGCAGCGTCCCAACAGGGGATGGCTACACCTTC. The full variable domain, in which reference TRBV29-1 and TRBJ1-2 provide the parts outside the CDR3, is SAVISQKPSRDICQRGTSLTIQCQVDSQVTMMFWYRQQPGQSLTLIATANQGSEATYESGFVIDKFPISRPNLTFSTLTVSNMSPEDSSIYLCSVPTGDGYTFGSGTRLTVV.